The clone carrying this T cell receptor beta chain turned up a few times. This specimen comes from a study of blood T cells in healthy people across ages. With a J-beta primer mix and a sample-barcoded 5' primer, a second PCR ran about 7 to 12 cycles. TCRdb called the 5' RACE reads again in MiXCR, with one record for every CDR3 protein. The data contain 1.5 million to 2 million distinct CDR3 sequences, roughly 32% of them singletons. The CDR3 loop spans 15 amino acids. Trimming removed 0 bases at V and 4 bases at J, with 13 bases between. The germline V gene has CDR1 SGHDT and CDR2 YYEEEE. Sequencing input: blood. V gene TRBV5-6 combines with J gene TRBJ1-2; D is perhaps TRBD1 (6 bases). This sequence was found in a woman aged 25 to 45 in good health. The CDR3 spells CASSLVRGHGYGYTF. The CDR3, as DNA: TGTGCCAGCAGCTTGGTGCGGGGGCATGGCTATGGCTACACCTTC.